The present T cell receptor (beta chain) was sequenced within a study of CD8 T cells in Susac syndrome. The authors reverse transcribed roughly 0.5 to 1 ug RNA with random hexamers. TCRdb ran MiXCR on the immunoSEQ multiplex PCR reads and lists one entry per CDR3 protein. Of roughly 150,000 distinct CDR3 sequences detected, 95% appear once; the ten largest clones hold over 0.15%. Study-level results: Across the total CD8+ repertoires, about 17 Susac-specific public clones were detected, and across the CD8+ TEMRA repertoires, a few such clones were detected. Maximal CD8+ clonal expansion in Susac was observed within TEMRA cells and among active patients.

In the case of this clonotype: What it binds is not known.

Sequencing of TCR beta was performed on blood CD8+ and CD4+ T cells. V shed 5 bases, J shed 7 bases, and the junction held 7 bases outside the gene matches. Germline assignment: CDR1 LNHNV and CDR2 YYDKDF (reference sequence). This CDR3 spans 14 amino acids. The chain joins TRBV15 to TRBJ1-1; TRBD1 agrees at 10 bases. The sample taken for sequencing was CD8+ T cells from PBMCs. The sequence was collected from a human donor with Susac syndrome. The CDR3 region is CATSGGTGVFEAFF. The CDR3, as DNA: TGTGCCACCAGCGGGGGGACAGGGGTCTTTGAAGCTTTCTTT.